These 3 T cell receptor beta chains were sequenced from one sample in a study of metastatic and nonmetastatic thyroid tumors. TCRdb redid the clone calls on the PCR reads using MiXCR. The sample includes about 14,000 clones, roughly 33% of them seen just once. None of the patients had undergone any treatment ahead of thyroid surgery. The specimen was tumor tissue. These receptors all come from a female donor with papillary thyroid cancer or a benign thyroid nodule (not recorded which). Some clones in this sample may be carry-over from other donors' samples.

On this clone: The same CDR3 arises from other DNA sequences in this sample as well. The V call is TRBV12-3 or TRBV12-4, the J call TRBJ1-5; no firm D call. The CDR3 runs 11 residues. Trimming stripped 1 base from V and 7 bases from J, with 2 bases between. CDR3 in DNA: TGTGCCAGCAGTTTAGGGCAGCCCCAGCATTTT. Protein: CASSLGQPQHF.

Concerning this clone: One junction end disagrees with the germline gene, perhaps due to a read error. The V gene is TRBV11-2, the J gene TRBJ2-3; 7 positions agree with TRBD2. CDR1 and CDR2 from the germline V gene are SGHAT and FQNNGV. This CDR3 region has 15 residues. CDR3 loop: CTSSHIGRGEGTQYF. CDR3 coding DNA: TGTACCAGCAGCCACATAGGACGGGGGGAAGGTACGCAGTATTTT.

The CDR3 spells CASSYHGSSTDTQYF. The CDR3, as DNA: TGTGCCAGCAGTTACCACGGGAGTTCTACAGATACGCAGTATTTT. The chain recombines TRBV6-5 with TRBJ2-3, with a tentative D call TRBD2 (6 bases). CDR3 length: 15 amino acids. CDR1 and CDR2 from the germline V gene are MNHEY and SVGAGI. Trimming cost V 2 bases and J 3 bases, with 12 bases left between them.